The clone carrying this T cell receptor beta chain was seen more than once but under ten times. The target antigen is unknown. The data originate from a study of beta chain features in type 1 diabetes. Study-level findings and limits: Moderate but significant shortening of TCRB CDR3s was recorded in all four CD4+ subsets from Type 1 diabetes patients.

There are 14 residues in the CDR3. CDR1 MDHEN and CDR2 SYDVKM come from the germline V gene. The V end was cut by 6 bases, the J end by 9 bases, with 18 bases between. The entirety of the isolated RNA underwent reverse transcription, so expressed TCRB transcripts were sequenced. Libraries were prepared by immunoSEQ multiplex PCR; TCRdb keeps only in-frame clonotypes and omits some of them. The table records more than 95,000 clones, 25% to 35% of them present only once. The sequenced sample consisted of central memory CD4+ T cells from blood. The J gene is TRBJ1-5, the V gene TRBV28; the D is unclear. The origin of this receptor is a young woman with type 1 diabetes. CDR3 residues: CASSPGEGGWPQHF. The CDR3 DNA follows: TGTGCCAGCAGCCCCGGGGAGGGAGGGTGGCCCCAGCATTTT.